This TCR beta chain was documented in a study of shared clonotypes between healthy human individuals. The study, taken as a whole, reports: What naive subsets generally showed was a larger estimated richness than memory subsets showed.

Authors' analysis steps: Quality scores were absent from the junction-only immunoSEQ sequences, so filtering differed. The method was immunoSEQ multiplex PCR; TCRdb's version includes in-frame clones alone and lacks a portion of them. The V and J calls and the clone size are those of that table, but D and trimming were determined from the DNA. The sample includes approximately 340,000 clones, roughly 70% of them seen just once. Germline V lookup: CDR1 MNHNS, CDR2 SASEGT. V was pared by 8 bases and J by 6 bases, with 10 bases of the junction left unmatched. This CDR3 contains 15 residues. A note on this clone: As yet, its antigen is unknown.

The chain combines TRBV6-1 with TRBJ1-6, with 7 bases fitting TRBD1. This TCR was sampled from a man aged 30 to 45 in good health. The sequenced sample consisted of memory CD4+ T cells sorted from blood. Subset reported: CD45RA-negative fraction. This chain's CDR3 is CASSERQGSNSPLHF. The CDR3 region has the DNA TGTGCCAGCTCCGAGAGACAGGGTTCTAATTCACCCCTCCACTTT.